These T cell receptor beta chains were read from a single sample in a study of T-cell memory formation after mild COVID-19. TCRdb re-analysed the 5' RACE reads in MiXCR, keeping a single row per CDR3 protein. This repertoire shows a few hundred thousand distinct CDR3 sequences, about a sixth found once; its top ten account for 22%. The source material was PBMCs or a T cell subset sorted from them (not recorded which). The receptors originated from a man aged 18 to 30 who had mild COVID-19 (a few samples of this study predate the infection). Cell type and time point are not known. Each CDR3 is given with its conserved first and last residue. The order of the fields is V gene, J gene, CDR3 protein.

v_gene: TRBV6-6
j_gene: TRBJ1-3
CDR3aa: CASSYLGGTGNTIYF

v_gene: TRBV7-9
j_gene: TRBJ2-1
CDR3aa: CASSFIILRYNEQFF

v_gene: TRBV5-6
j_gene: TRBJ1-2
CDR3aa: CASSSYSYGYTF

v_gene: TRBV6-5
j_gene: TRBJ1-5
CDR3aa: CASSLTGVNQPQHF

v_gene: TRBV7-9
j_gene: TRBJ1-4
CDR3aa: CASSAGSGSGEKLFF

v_gene: TRBV5-1
j_gene: TRBJ2-2
CDR3aa: CASSLNWVANTGELFF

v_gene: TRBV21-1
j_gene: TRBJ2-3
CDR3aa: CASSKDCGEDTQYF

v_gene: TRBV6-5
j_gene: TRBJ1-2
CDR3aa: CASSTQGGDGYTF

v_gene: TRBV5-1
j_gene: TRBJ2-2
CDR3aa: CASSPQGQGRAGELFF

v_gene: TRBV7-3
j_gene: TRBJ1-6
CDR3aa: CASSAGGQGRSPLHF

v_gene: TRBV4-2
j_gene: TRBJ2-7
CDR3aa: CASSQDARGASYEQYF

v_gene: TRBV7-2
j_gene: TRBJ2-3
CDR3aa: CASSLYPPPDTQYF

v_gene: TRBV5-1
j_gene: TRBJ2-2
CDR3aa: CASSRGLTTGELFF

v_gene: TRBV29-1
j_gene: TRBJ2-1
CDR3aa: CSVAGSGERIGQFF

v_gene: TRBV5-1
j_gene: TRBJ2-5
CDR3aa: CASRGAANKETQYF

v_gene: TRBV4-1
j_gene: TRBJ1-1
CDR3aa: CASSLGQANTEAFF

v_gene: TRBV6-5
j_gene: TRBJ1-1
CDR3aa: CASSYEVGTWTGTEAFF

v_gene: TRBV4-1
j_gene: TRBJ1-1
CDR3aa: CASSPGPGEAFF

v_gene: TRBV2
j_gene: TRBJ1-4
CDR3aa: CASIEYRANEKLFF

v_gene: TRBV13
j_gene: TRBJ2-7
CDR3aa: CASSLPGPTYEQYF

v_gene: TRBV5-1
j_gene: TRBJ2-1
CDR3aa: CASSFWPSGNNEQFF

v_gene: TRBV30
j_gene: TRBJ2-3
CDR3aa: CAWSITGGADTQYF

v_gene: TRBV5-1
j_gene: TRBJ2-3
CDR3aa: CATARNRVTDTQYF

v_gene: TRBV3-1
j_gene: TRBJ2-2
CDR3aa: CASSLRGTGPTGELFF

v_gene: TRBV12-3/TRBV12-4
j_gene: TRBJ1-1
CDR3aa: CASAVGGNTEAFF

v_gene: TRBV7-8
j_gene: TRBJ1-2
CDR3aa: CASSSSSGNYGYTF

v_gene: TRBV2
j_gene: TRBJ2-7
CDR3aa: CASSSDGTAAHEQYF

v_gene: TRBV18
j_gene: TRBJ2-5
CDR3aa: CASSQDRGPQYF

v_gene: TRBV7-9
j_gene: TRBJ2-1
CDR3aa: CASSQAGLQFF

v_gene: TRBV4-1
j_gene: TRBJ1-4
CDR3aa: CASSQDPAGANEKLFF

v_gene: TRBV6-6
j_gene: TRBJ2-5
CDR3aa: CASSDRDRYQETQYF

v_gene: TRBV7-2
j_gene: TRBJ1-4
CDR3aa: CASSQAPKTTNEKLFF

v_gene: TRBV10-3
j_gene: TRBJ2-1
CDR3aa: CAISESIYEQFF

v_gene: TRBV6-5
j_gene: TRBJ1-4
CDR3aa: CASSYSLAPQEKLFF

v_gene: TRBV10-3
j_gene: TRBJ2-2
CDR3aa: CAISGGQGARTGELFF

v_gene: TRBV19
j_gene: TRBJ1-1
CDR3aa: CASTPLGNTEAFF

v_gene: TRBV7-3
j_gene: TRBJ1-1
CDR3aa: CASGQGAMTEAFF

v_gene: TRBV18
j_gene: TRBJ2-1
CDR3aa: CASSPPSRGGPEQFF

v_gene: TRBV6-5
j_gene: TRBJ1-4
CDR3aa: CASSQYATNEKLFF

v_gene: TRBV5-1
j_gene: TRBJ2-2
CDR3aa: CASSNRDGRIGELFF

v_gene: TRBV7-2
j_gene: TRBJ2-1
CDR3aa: CASSLELAGQDEQFF

v_gene: TRBV7-2
j_gene: TRBJ2-5
CDR3aa: CASSQGQVETQYF

v_gene: TRBV10-3
j_gene: TRBJ2-7
CDR3aa: CAISAAAPDEQYF

v_gene: TRBV7-9
j_gene: TRBJ1-4
CDR3aa: CASSLPTGGNNEKLFF

v_gene: TRBV28
j_gene: TRBJ2-3
CDR3aa: CASSLLGGGSTDTQYF

v_gene: TRBV12-3/TRBV12-4
j_gene: TRBJ2-3
CDR3aa: CAGGDSSTDTQYF

v_gene: TRBV5-1
j_gene: TRBJ2-3
CDR3aa: CASSLSNPADTQYF

v_gene: TRBV6-6
j_gene: TRBJ1-6
CDR3aa: CASSYGAGSPPLHF

v_gene: TRBV20-1
j_gene: TRBJ1-5
CDR3aa: CSAPTGEHQPQHF